Listed here are 3 T cell receptor beta chains from one sample, sequenced in a study of response to subunit inactivated influenza vaccine. TCRdb fed the RT-PCR reads into MiXCR, producing one record per CDR3 protein. The sample has under 750,000 distinct CDR3 sequences; roughly 10% are singletons. This specimen was PBMCs from blood, taken on the day of vaccination. The receptors derive from a man in his fifties who received an inactivated influenza vaccine.

This clonotype was counted between two and nine times. CDR3 coding DNA: TGTGCCAGCAGTCCAAACAAGGGAGGAGGTCAGCCCCAGCATTTT. It specifies CASSPNKGGGQPQHF. The rearrangement joins TRBV6-1 to TRBJ1-5; D gene uncertain. CDR3 size: 15 residues. Between the trimmed V and J ends, which lost 5 bases and 6 bases, there was a span of 17 bases. Germline lookup yields CDR1 MNHNS and CDR2 SASEGT.

CDR3 amino acids: CASSLTSGVNTGELFF. In nucleotides, the CDR3 is TGCGCCAGCAGCTTGACTAGCGGGGTAAACACCGGGGAGCTGTTTTTT. The chain is built from TRBV5-1 and TRBJ2-2, with TRBD2 matching over 10 bases. This CDR3 is built from 16 residues. V dropped 1 base and J dropped 2; count of bases not matched to a gene: 2. Germline V lookup: CDR1 SGHRS, CDR2 YFSETQ.

The rearrangement links TRBV7-8 to TRBJ1-2; D is undetermined. The germline CDR1 and CDR2 sequences are SGHVS and FQNEAQ. Trimming stripped 5 bases from V and 5 bases from J, with 21 bases between. The CDR3 is 16 amino acids. The CDR3 protein is CASSPTSAGMKYGYTF. Written as DNA, the CDR3 is TGTGCCAGCAGCCCCACTTCGGCGGGGATGAAATATGGCTACACCTTC.